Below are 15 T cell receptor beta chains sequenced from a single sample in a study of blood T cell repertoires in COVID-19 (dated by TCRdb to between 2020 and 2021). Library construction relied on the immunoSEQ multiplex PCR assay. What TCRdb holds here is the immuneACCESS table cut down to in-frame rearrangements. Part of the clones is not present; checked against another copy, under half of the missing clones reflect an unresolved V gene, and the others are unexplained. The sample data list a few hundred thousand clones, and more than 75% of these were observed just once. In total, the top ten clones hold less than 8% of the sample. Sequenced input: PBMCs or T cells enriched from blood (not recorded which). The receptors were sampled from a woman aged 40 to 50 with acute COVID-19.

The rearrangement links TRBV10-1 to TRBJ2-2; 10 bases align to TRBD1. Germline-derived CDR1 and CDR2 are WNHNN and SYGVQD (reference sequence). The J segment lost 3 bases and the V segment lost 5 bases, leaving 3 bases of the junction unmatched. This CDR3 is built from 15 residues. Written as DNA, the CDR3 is TGCGCCAGCAGTATGGACAGGGGGTACACCGGGGAGCTGTTTTTT. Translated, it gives CASSMDRGYTGELFF.

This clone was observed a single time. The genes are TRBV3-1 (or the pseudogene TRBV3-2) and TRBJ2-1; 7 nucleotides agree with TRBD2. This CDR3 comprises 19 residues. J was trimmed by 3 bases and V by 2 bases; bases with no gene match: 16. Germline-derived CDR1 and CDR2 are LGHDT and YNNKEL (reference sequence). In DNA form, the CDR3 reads TGTGCCAGCAGCCAAAGGAGGGCTAGCGGACTTACTTACTACAATGAGCAGTTCTTC. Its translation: CASSQRRASGLTYYNEQFF.

The CDR3 is CASRTGPFGAFF. Written as DNA, the CDR3 is TGTGCCAGCAGGACAGGGCCATTTGGAGCTTTCTTT. The V and J genes are TRBV28 and TRBJ1-1; 7 bases are a match to TRBD1. With V trimmed by 6 bases and J by 10 bases, 8 bases remained unmatched. Germline CDR1 is MDHEN and CDR2 is SYDVKM. The CDR3 length is 12 residues.

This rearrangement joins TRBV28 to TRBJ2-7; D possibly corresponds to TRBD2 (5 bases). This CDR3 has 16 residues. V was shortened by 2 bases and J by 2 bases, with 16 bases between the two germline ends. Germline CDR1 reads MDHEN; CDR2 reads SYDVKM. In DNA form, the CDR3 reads TGTGCCAGCAGTTTAATACCCCGGACGGGGACCTACGAGCAGTACTTC. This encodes CASSLIPRTGTYEQYF.

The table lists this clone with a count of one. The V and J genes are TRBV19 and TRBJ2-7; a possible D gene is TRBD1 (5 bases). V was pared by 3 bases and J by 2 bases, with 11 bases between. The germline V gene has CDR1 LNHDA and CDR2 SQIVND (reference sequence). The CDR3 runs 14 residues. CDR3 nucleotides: TGTGCCAGTAGTATGATCGACAGCCCCTACGAGCAGTACTTC. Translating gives CASSMIDSPYEQYF.

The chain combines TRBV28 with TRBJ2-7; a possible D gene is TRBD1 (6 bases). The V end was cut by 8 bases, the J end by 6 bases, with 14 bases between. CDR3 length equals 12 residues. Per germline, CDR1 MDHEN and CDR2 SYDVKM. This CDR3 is CASGNRVREQYF. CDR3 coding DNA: TGTGCCAGCGGGAACAGGGTTCGCGAGCAGTACTTC.

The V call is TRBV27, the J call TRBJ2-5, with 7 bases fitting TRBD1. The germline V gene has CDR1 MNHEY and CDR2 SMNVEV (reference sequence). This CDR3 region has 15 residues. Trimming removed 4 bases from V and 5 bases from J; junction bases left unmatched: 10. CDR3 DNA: TGTGCCAGCAGTTCCCTGACAGGGAACTTCGAGACCCAGTACTTC. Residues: CASSSLTGNFETQYF.

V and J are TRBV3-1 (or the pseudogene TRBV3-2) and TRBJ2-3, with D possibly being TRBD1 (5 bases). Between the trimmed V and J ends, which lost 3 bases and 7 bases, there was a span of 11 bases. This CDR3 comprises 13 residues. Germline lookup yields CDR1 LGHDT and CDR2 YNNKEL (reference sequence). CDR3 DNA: TGTGCCAGCAGCCAGACCAGGGCTCATACGCAGTATTTT. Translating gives CASSQTRAHTQYF.

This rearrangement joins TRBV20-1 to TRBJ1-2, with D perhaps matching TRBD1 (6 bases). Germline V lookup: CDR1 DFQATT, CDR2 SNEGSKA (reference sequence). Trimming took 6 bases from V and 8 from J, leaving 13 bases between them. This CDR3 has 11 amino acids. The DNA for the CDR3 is TGCAGTGCCCTTCGGGGGGCCGGCTACACCTTC. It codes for CSALRGAGYTF.

The CDR3 DNA follows: TGTGCCTGGAGTTTCCCCCGGACTTATAGCAATCAGCCCCAGCATTTT. Protein: CAWSFPRTYSNQPQHF. The rearrangement uses TRBV30 and TRBJ1-5; D remains unclear. The CDR3 spans 16 residues. The V gene lost 2 bases and the J gene lost 0 bases, with 14 bases spanning the gap. Per germline, CDR1 GTSNPN and CDR2 SVGIG (reference sequence).

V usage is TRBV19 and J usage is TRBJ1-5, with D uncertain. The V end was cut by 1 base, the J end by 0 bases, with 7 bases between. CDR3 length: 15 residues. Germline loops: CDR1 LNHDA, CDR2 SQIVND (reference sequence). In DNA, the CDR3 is TGTGCCAGTAGTATAGGTATAGATAGCAATCAGCCCCAGCATTTT. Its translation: CASSIGIDSNQPQHF.

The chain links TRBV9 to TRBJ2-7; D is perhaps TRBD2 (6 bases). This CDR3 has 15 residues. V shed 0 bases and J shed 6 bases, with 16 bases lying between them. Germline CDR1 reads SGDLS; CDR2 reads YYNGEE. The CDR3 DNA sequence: TGTGCCAGCAGCGTAGATGGAGGGCCGGGATCCGAGCAGTACTTC. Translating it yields CASSVDGGPGSEQYF.

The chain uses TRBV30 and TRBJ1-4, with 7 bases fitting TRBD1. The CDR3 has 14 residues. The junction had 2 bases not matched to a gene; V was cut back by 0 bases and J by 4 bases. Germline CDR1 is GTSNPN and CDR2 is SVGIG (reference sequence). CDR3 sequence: CAWSVQGDNEKLFF. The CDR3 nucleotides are TGTGCCTGGAGTGTCCAGGGGGATAATGAAAAACTGTTTTTT.

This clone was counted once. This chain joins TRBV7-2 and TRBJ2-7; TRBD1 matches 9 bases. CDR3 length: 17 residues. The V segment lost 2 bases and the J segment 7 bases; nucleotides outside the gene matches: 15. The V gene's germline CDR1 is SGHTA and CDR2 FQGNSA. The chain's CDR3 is CASSLKPPGQGSREQYF. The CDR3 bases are TGTGCCAGCAGCTTAAAACCCCCGGGACAGGGATCAAGGGAGCAGTACTTC.

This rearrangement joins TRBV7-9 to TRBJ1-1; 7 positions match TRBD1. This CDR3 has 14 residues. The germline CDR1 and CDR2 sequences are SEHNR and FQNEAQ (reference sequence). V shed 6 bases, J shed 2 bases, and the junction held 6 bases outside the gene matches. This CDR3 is CASRLGQPNTEAFF. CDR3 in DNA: TGTGCCAGCAGGCTGGGACAGCCCAACACTGAAGCTTTCTTT.